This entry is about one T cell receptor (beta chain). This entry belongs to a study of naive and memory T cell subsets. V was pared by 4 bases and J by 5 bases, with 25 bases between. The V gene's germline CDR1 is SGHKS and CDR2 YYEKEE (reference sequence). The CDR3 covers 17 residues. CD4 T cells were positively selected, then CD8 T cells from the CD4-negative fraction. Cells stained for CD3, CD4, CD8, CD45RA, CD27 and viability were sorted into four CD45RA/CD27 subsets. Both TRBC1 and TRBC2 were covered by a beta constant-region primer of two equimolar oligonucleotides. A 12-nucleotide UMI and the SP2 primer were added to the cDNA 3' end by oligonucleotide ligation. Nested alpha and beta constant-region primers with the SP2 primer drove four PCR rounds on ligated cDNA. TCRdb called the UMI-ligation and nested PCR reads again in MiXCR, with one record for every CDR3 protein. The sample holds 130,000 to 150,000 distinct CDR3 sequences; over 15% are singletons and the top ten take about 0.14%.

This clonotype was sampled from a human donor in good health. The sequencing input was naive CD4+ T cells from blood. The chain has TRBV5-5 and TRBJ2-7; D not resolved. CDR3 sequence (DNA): TGTGCCAGCAGCCTAGACCCCGCGGTGGTAGCCCGAAACGAGCAGTACTTC. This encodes CASSLDPAVVARNEQYF.